The 28 T cell receptor beta chains listed next were all sequenced from one sample in a study of CD8 T cells in ankylosing spondylitis. TCRdb recomputed calls from the 5' RACE reads with MiXCR, one row per CDR3 protein. Seen here are around 130,000 distinct CDR3 sequences, 9.3% observed once, and the top ten hold 2.5% to 3.5%. Sequenced sample: blood, either unsorted or a sorted T cell fraction (not recorded which). The source is a male donor with ankylosing spondylitis or in good health (not recorded which).

This clonotype was seen only a few times. The chain couples TRBV29-1 to TRBJ2-7; 9 bases agree with TRBD1. Trimming cost V 3 bases and J 4 bases; bases outside gene matches: 4. CDR3 length equals 13 residues. In germline, CDR1 is SQVTM, CDR2 ANQGSEA. The CDR3 bases are TGCAGCGTTGAGTGGGGACAGGGTTACGAGCAGTACTTC. It specifies CSVEWGQGYEQYF.

This clonotype occurred many times. This chain connects TRBV24-1 to TRBJ1-3, with D perhaps TRBD1 (6 bases). This CDR3 contains 18 residues. V lost 4 bases and J lost 1, with 19 bases in between. Germline V gene sequence: CDR1 KGHDR, CDR2 SFDVKD. CDR3 DNA: TGTGCCACCAGTGACATGCGGCGGGGCCAGGGGTCTGGAAACACCATATATTTT. Translated, it gives CATSDMRRGQGSGNTIYF.

This clonotype came up many times. V gene TRBV6-1 combines with J gene TRBJ1-2; 7 bases align to TRBD1. CDR1 is MNHNS, CDR2 SASEGT, per germline. Trimming cost V 5 bases and J 3 bases; bases outside gene matches: 6. This CDR3 comprises 14 residues. The DNA of the CDR3 is TGTGCCAGCAGTAGGGGCCAGGGGGACTATGGCTACACCTTC. Encoded protein: CASSRGQGDYGYTF.

The table lists this clonotype with many counts. The J gene is TRBJ2-1, the V gene TRBV7-8; 12 nucleotides agree with TRBD2. The CDR3 is made up of 16 amino acids. In germline, CDR1 is SGHVS, CDR2 FQNEAQ. Losses at the gene ends were 5 bases for V and 4 bases for J; bases not matched to a gene: 6. The CDR3 loop reads CASSPKGLAGYNEQFF. DNA for the CDR3: TGTGCCAGCAGCCCGAAAGGACTAGCGGGGTACAATGAGCAGTTCTTC.

This clonotype has at least ten counts. The chain recombines TRBV20-1 with TRBJ1-5; 10 bases fit TRBD1. CDR3 size: 15 residues. Unmatched junction bases numbered 8, after V lost 2 bases and J lost 7 bases. Germline CDR1 DFQATT, CDR2 SNEGSKA (reference sequence). The CDR3 DNA sequence: TGCAGTGCTAGAATGGACAGGGGGACGGGCCAGCCCCAGCATTTT. Its protein product is CSARMDRGTGQPQHF.

This clonotype was detected a few times. The chain recombines TRBV29-1 with TRBJ2-7; 8 bases are a match to TRBD2. The CDR3 runs 15 residues. Germline trimming cut 4 bases from V and 0 bases from J; bases unmatched to any gene: 8. Germline lookup yields CDR1 SQVTM and CDR2 ANQGSEA. The CDR3 spells CSVAKKLADSYEQYF. The CDR3 DNA sequence: TGCAGCGTTGCAAAAAAACTAGCGGACTCCTACGAGCAGTACTTC.

This clonotype was picked up many times. This chain links TRBV28 with TRBJ2-1; D gene uncertain. From germline, CDR1 is MDHEN and CDR2 SYDVKM. V gave up 7 bases and J gave up 10 bases, with 20 bases separating them. The CDR3 runs to 14 residues. CDR3 region: CASISPGPYAEQFF. The CDR3 bases are TGTGCCAGCATCTCCCCCGGACCCTATGCCGAGCAGTTCTTC.

The rearrangement uses TRBV28 and TRBJ2-2; possible D gene TRBD2, 5 bases. The CDR3 loop spans 15 amino acids. CDR1 and CDR2 (germline): MDHEN, SYDVKM. V was cut by 1 base and J by 7 bases, with 13 bases left in between. The CDR3 nucleotides read TGTGCCAGCAGTTTATATCTCACCCGGGGCGGGGAGCTGTTTTTT. It yields the protein CASSLYLTRGGELFF.

This clonotype was recorded many times. The chain links TRBV20-1 to TRBJ2-3, with 11 bases matching TRBD2. Looked up from germline, CDR1 is DFQATT and CDR2 is SNEGSKA (reference sequence). J lost 4 bases, V lost 5 bases, and 8 bases had no gene match. This CDR3 has 15 amino acids. Here the CDR3 DNA reads TGCAGTGCTGTACCCGGGACTAGCGGATCAGATACGCAGTATTTT. Residues: CSAVPGTSGSDTQYF.

This clonotype has at least ten counts. The chain links TRBV28 to TRBJ2-4; either TRBD1 or TRBD2 may fit D (5 bases each). This CDR3 has 15 residues. The germline V gene has CDR1 MDHEN and CDR2 SYDVKM. V lost 5 bases to trimming and J lost 6 bases, with 17 bases between them. The CDR3 loop reads CASSPPRARGNIQYF. DNA of the CDR3: TGTGCCAGCAGTCCACCCAGGGCACGGGGAAACATTCAGTACTTC.

This clonotype was counted many times. The gene calls are TRBV4-2 and TRBJ2-2, with D tentatively TRBD2 (5 bases). Between the trimmed V and J ends, which lost 2 bases and 6 bases, there was a span of 13 bases. The CDR3 totals 15 residues. Germline CDR1 is LGHNA and CDR2 is YNFKEQ. The CDR3 spells CASSQRLAIAGELFF. The CDR3, as DNA: TGTGCCAGCAGCCAACGCCTAGCTATTGCCGGGGAGCTGTTTTTT.

This clonotype was counted between two and nine times. The chain carries TRBV20-1 and TRBJ1-5; no firm D call. This CDR3 is 15 amino acids long. Germline V gives CDR1 DFQATT, CDR2 SNEGSKA (reference sequence). V lost 3 bases and J lost 4, with 16 bases in between. The CDR3 sequence: CSASIHRDPNQPQHF. CDR3 DNA: TGCAGTGCTAGTATTCATCGGGATCCGAATCAGCCCCAGCATTTT.

This clonotype came up many times. The J gene is TRBJ2-5, the V gene TRBV7-9, with 11 bases that match TRBD2. The J segment lost 2 bases and the V segment lost 9 bases, leaving 5 bases of the junction unmatched. The germline V gene has CDR1 SEHNR and CDR2 FQNEAQ (reference sequence). The CDR3 is 14 residues long. CDR3 coding DNA: TGTGCCAGTAGACTAGCGGGACTGCAAGAGACCCAGTACTTC. Encoded protein: CASRLAGLQETQYF.

The table lists this clonotype with many counts. The V gene is TRBV5-1, the J gene TRBJ2-3, with 11 positions matching TRBD2. CDR1 is SGHRS and CDR2 is YFSETQ in the germline V gene. The CDR3 runs 18 residues. J gave up 4 bases and V 2 bases, and 12 bases lay outside the gene matches. The CDR3 nucleotides read TGCGCCAGCAGCTTTCGGGCAAAACTAGCGGGAGTGCCAGATACGCAGTATTTT. Its translation: CASSFRAKLAGVPDTQYF.

This clonotype was detected only a few times. The chain has TRBV2 and TRBJ2-4; a weak D match, TRBD1 (5 bases). The CDR3 consists of 11 residues. Germline CDR1 is SNHLY and CDR2 is FYNNEI. Trimming stripped 6 bases from V and 6 bases from J, with 6 bases between. CDR3 loop: CASRGRNIQYF. The CDR3, as DNA: TGTGCCAGCAGGGGGCGAAACATTCAGTACTTC.

The chain joins TRBV5-5 to TRBJ2-3, with 9 bases fitting TRBD2. Germline V gene sequence: CDR1 SGHKS, CDR2 YYEKEE (reference sequence). The trim removed 4 bases at V and 4 bases at J, leaving 7 bases unmatched. The CDR3 contains 15 residues. CDR3 in amino acids: CASSQLAGFADTQYF. The CDR3 nucleotides read TGTGCCAGCAGCCAGCTAGCGGGGTTTGCAGATACGCAGTATTTT.

Note on this clonotype: A much larger clone differs by one base, so this may be a read error. V usage is TRBV11-2 and J usage is TRBJ1-6; D perhaps matches TRBD1 (5 bases). Germline CDR1 is SGHAT and CDR2 is FQNNGV. The germline V and J ends were trimmed by 3 bases and 10 bases, with 13 bases remaining between them. This CDR3 has 14 amino acids. Here the CDR3 reads CASSLHGARSPLHF. For the CDR3, the DNA is TGTGCCAGCAGCTTGCATGGGGCCAGGTCACCCCTCCACTTT.

This clonotype has more than one count but fewer than ten. V usage is TRBV6-5 and J usage is TRBJ2-6; 7 bases fit TRBD1. The CDR3 loop spans 16 amino acids. V dropped 7 bases and J dropped 0; count of bases not matched to a gene: 6. Germline lookup yields CDR1 MNHEY and CDR2 SVGAGI. CDR3 sequence: CASIWDSRSGANVLTF. The CDR3 region has the DNA TGTGCCAGCATTTGGGACAGTCGCTCTGGGGCCAACGTCCTGACTTTC.

Remarks on this clonotype: A much more abundant neighbour one base away suggests this may be a read error. The chain joins TRBV7-2 to TRBJ2-7; D is uncertain. The V gene's germline CDR1 is SGHTA and CDR2 FQGNSA. The CDR3 is 14 residues long. V shed 1 base and J shed 2 bases, with 9 bases lying between them. The CDR3 sequence is CASSLGPNPYEQYF. DNA of the CDR3: TGTGCCAGCAGCTTAGGCCCAAACCCCTACGAGCAGTACTTC.

This clonotype was recorded a few times. J is TRBJ2-2 and V is TRBV24-1; TRBD1 matches 7 bases. CDR3 length equals 16 residues. Germline V lookup: CDR1 KGHDR, CDR2 SFDVKD. V trimming: 4 bases; J trimming: 7 bases; junction bases outside the gene matches: 11. CDR3 residues: CATSDPRNRGHGELFF. In DNA, the CDR3 is TGTGCCACCAGTGACCCCCGGAACAGGGGCCACGGGGAGCTGTTTTTT.

Note on this clonotype: Germline is not matched at one junction end, which may reflect a read error. V gene TRBV7-2 combines with J gene TRBJ2-2, with TRBD2 matching 10 bases. The CDR3 spans 15 residues. Germline V CDR1 and CDR2: SGHTA, FQGNSA. The chain's CDR3 is CASSLAGVLTGELFF. In nucleotides, the CDR3 is TGTGCCAGCAGCCTAGCGGGAGTGCTCACCGGGGAGCTGTTTTTT.

This rearrangement joins TRBV7-6 to TRBJ1-4; TRBD1 matches at 9 bases. The J segment lost 8 bases and the V segment lost 1 base, leaving 5 bases of the junction unmatched. Germline values: CDR1 SGHVS, CDR2 FNYEAQ. This CDR3 comprises 15 residues. The CDR3 region is CASSLGNGQGEKLFF. The CDR3 DNA reads as TGTGCCAGCAGCTTAGGGAATGGACAGGGGGAAAAACTGTTTTTT.

This clonotype came up many times. The rearrangement uses TRBV25-1 and TRBJ2-1; 9 positions match TRBD1. This CDR3 is built from 15 residues. J lost 8 bases, V lost 9 bases, and 14 bases had no gene match. Germline V gene sequence: CDR1 MGHDK, CDR2 SYGVNS. CDR3: CASSSIGTGSDEQFF. CDR3 sequence (DNA): TGTGCCAGTTCCTCCATAGGGACAGGGTCCGATGAGCAGTTCTTC.

This clonotype appeared a few times. The chain joins TRBV2 to TRBJ2-2; no clear D gene. V lost 2 bases and J lost 2, with 9 bases in between. Germline V gene data show CDR1 as SNHLY and CDR2 as FYNNEI. The CDR3 consists of 15 residues. The CDR3 bases are TGTGCCAGCAGTGAAATTACTGGAAACACCGGGGAGCTGTTTTTT. This encodes CASSEITGNTGELFF.

This clonotype was detected ten times or more. The gene calls are TRBV3-1 and TRBJ2-3; 8 bases match TRBD1. Germline V CDR1 and CDR2: LGHDT, YNNKEL (reference sequence). Trimming took 4 bases from V and 2 from J; bases not matched to a gene: 5. The CDR3 length is 15 residues. CDR3 loop: CASSPRQGITDTQYF. In DNA, the CDR3 is TGTGCCAGCAGCCCGCGACAGGGGATCACAGATACGCAGTATTTT.

This clonotype was counted ten times or more. This sequence joins TRBV28 and TRBJ2-2; a weak D match, TRBD1 (6 bases). This CDR3 is 13 amino acids long. V was cut by 8 bases and J by 6 bases, with 13 bases left in between. From germline, CDR1 is MDHEN and CDR2 SYDVKM. This chain's CDR3 is CASLQGVPGELFF. The CDR3 DNA reads as TGTGCCAGCTTACAGGGAGTCCCCGGGGAGCTGTTTTTT.

At least ten counts were recorded for this clonotype. This rearrangement joins TRBV20-1 to TRBJ2-3; weak D call: TRBD2 (5 bases). V was trimmed by 0 bases and J by 5 bases, leaving 9 bases between them. In germline, CDR1 is DFQATT, CDR2 SNEGSKA (reference sequence). CDR3 length: 13 residues. In DNA form, the CDR3 reads TGCAGTGCTAGAGATCTCGGGGAAGATACGCAGTATTTT. Its protein is CSARDLGEDTQYF.

This clonotype has only a few counts. V is TRBV20-1 and J is TRBJ2-2; the D gene could be TRBD1 or TRBD2 (5 bases each). Looked up from germline, CDR1 is DFQATT and CDR2 is SNEGSKA (reference sequence). This CDR3 spans 11 amino acids. The V and J ends lost 6 bases and 5 bases respectively, with 7 bases between them. DNA for the CDR3: TGCAGTGCGTGGGGGACCGGGGAGCTGTTTTTT. Amino acid sequence: CSAWGTGELFF.